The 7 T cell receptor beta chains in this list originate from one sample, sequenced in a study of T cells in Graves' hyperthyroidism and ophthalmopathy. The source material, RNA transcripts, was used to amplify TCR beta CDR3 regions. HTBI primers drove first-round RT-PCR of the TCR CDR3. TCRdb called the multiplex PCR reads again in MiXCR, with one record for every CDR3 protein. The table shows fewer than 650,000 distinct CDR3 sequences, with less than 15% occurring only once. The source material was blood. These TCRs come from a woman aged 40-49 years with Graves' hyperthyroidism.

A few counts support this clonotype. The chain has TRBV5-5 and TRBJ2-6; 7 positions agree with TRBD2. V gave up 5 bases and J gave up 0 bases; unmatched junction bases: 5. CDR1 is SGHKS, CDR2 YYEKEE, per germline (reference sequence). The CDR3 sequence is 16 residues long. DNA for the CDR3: TGTGCCAGCAGGACCTGGGGGGGCTCTGGGGCCAACGTCCTGACTTTC. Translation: CASRTWGGSGANVLTF.

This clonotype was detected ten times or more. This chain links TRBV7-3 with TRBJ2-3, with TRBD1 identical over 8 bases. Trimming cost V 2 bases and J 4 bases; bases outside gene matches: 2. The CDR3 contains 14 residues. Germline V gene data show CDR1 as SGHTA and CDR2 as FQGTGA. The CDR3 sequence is CASSLQGAPDTQYF. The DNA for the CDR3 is TGTGCCAGCAGCTTACAGGGGGCCCCAGATACGCAGTATTTT.

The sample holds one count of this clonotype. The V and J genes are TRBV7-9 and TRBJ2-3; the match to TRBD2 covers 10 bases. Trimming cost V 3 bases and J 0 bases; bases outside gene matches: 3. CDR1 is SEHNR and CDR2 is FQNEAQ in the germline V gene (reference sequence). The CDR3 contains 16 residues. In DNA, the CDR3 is TGTGCCAGCAGCTTTCTAGCGGGAGTAAGCACAGATACGCAGTATTTT. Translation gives CASSFLAGVSTDTQYF.

The CDR3 reads CASRGTGTSGTHIQYF. The CDR3 region has the DNA TGTGCCAGCCGCGGAACCGGGACTAGCGGGACCCACATTCAGTACTTC. V gene TRBV5-5 combines with J gene TRBJ2-4; 13 bases fit TRBD2. J lost 8 bases, V lost 7 bases, and 12 bases had no gene match. The CDR3 has 16 residues. Germline V gene sequence: CDR1 SGHKS, CDR2 YYEKEE (reference sequence).

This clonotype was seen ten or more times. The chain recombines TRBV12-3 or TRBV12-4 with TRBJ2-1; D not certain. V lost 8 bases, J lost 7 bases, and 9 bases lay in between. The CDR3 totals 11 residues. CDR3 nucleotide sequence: TGTGCCAGCGCGGTCGGGAATGAGCAGTTCTTC. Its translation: CASAVGNEQFF.

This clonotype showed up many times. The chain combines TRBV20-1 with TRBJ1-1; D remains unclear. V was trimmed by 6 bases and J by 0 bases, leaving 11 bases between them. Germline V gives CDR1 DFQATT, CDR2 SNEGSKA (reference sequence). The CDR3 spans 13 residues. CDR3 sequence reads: CSAASGVNTEAFF. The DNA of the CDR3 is TGCAGTGCCGCCAGCGGGGTGAACACTGAAGCTTTCTTT.

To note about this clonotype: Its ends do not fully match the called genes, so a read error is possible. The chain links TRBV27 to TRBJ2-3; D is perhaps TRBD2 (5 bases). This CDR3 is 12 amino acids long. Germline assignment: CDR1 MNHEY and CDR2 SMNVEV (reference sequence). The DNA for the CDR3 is TGTGCCAGCAGTCCCCTAGCAGATGCGCAGTATTTT. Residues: CASSPLADAQYF.